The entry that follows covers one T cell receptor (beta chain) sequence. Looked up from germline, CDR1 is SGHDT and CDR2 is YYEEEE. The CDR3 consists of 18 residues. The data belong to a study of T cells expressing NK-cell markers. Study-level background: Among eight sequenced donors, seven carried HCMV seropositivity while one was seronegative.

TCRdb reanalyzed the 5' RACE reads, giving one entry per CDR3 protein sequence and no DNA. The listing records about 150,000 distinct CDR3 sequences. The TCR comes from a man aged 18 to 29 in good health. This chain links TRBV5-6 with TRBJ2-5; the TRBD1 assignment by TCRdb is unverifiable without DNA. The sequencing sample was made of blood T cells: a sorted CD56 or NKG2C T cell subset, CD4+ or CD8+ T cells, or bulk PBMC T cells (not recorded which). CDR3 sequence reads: CASSLTLGGASDQETQYF.